This TCR beta chain was documented in a study of identical twins. Study-level findings and limits: Excess low generation probability was seen in twin-shared out-of-frame alpha sequences.

The CDR3 runs to 14 residues. The J segment lost 3 bases and the V segment lost 0 bases, leaving 1 base of the junction unmatched. CDR1 ENHRY and CDR2 SYGVKD come from the germline V gene. TCRdb ran MiXCR on the 5' RACE reads and lists one entry per CDR3 protein. The sample has 750,000 to 950,000 distinct CDR3 sequences, approximately 13% seen once; the top ten hold about 1.5%. On this clonotype: Its antigen is still unknown.

Another study also made use of these data, one on yellow fever vaccine responses in identical twins.

The receptor was isolated from a woman aged 18-29 years in good health. Specimen: PBMCs. The J gene is TRBJ2-7, the V gene TRBV10-3; 8 nucleotides align to TRBD2. CDR3 DNA sequence: TGTGCCATCAGTGAGTCTGCGGGGGGCTACGAGCAGTACGTC. Translation: CAISESAGGYEQYV.